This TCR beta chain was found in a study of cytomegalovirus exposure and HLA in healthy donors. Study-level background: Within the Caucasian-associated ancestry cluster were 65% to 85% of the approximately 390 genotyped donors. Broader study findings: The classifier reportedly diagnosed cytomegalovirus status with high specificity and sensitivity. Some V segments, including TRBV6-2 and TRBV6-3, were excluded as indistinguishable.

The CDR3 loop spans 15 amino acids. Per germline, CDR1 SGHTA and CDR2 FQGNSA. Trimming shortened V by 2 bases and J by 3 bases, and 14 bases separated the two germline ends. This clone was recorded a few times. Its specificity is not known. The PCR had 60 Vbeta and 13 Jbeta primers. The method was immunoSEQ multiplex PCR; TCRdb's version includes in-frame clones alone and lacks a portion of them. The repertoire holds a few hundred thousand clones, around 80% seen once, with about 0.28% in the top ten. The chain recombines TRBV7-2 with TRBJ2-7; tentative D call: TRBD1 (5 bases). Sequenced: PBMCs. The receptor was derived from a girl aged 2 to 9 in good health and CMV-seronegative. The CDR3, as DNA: TGTGCCAGCAGCTTAAACACAGGCGCCTACTACGAGCAGTACTTC. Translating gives CASSLNTGAYYEQYF.